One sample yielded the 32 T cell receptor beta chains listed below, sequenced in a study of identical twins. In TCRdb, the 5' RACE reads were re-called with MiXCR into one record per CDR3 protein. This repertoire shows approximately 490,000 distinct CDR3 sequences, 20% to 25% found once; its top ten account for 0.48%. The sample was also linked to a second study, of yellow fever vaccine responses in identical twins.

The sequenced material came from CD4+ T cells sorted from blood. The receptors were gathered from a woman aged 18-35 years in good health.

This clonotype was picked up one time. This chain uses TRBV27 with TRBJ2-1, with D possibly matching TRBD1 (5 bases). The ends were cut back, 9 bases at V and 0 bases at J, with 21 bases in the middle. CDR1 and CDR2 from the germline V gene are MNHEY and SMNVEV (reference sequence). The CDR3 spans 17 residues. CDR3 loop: CARTKPPDTSSYNEQFF. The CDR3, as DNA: TGTGCCAGGACAAAGCCCCCGGACACGAGCTCCTACAATGAGCAGTTCTTC.

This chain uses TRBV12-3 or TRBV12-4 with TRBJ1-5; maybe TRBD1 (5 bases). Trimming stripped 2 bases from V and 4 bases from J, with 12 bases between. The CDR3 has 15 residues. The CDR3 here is CASSLKGLRNQPQHF. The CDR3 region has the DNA TGTGCCAGCAGTTTAAAGGGACTGAGGAATCAGCCCCAGCATTTT.

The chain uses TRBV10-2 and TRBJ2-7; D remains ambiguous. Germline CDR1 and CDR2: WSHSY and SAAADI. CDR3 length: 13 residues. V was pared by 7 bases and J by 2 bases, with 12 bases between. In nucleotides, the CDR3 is TGCGCCAGCACCGAAGGTTTCCCCTACGAGCAGTACGTC. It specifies CASTEGFPYEQYV.

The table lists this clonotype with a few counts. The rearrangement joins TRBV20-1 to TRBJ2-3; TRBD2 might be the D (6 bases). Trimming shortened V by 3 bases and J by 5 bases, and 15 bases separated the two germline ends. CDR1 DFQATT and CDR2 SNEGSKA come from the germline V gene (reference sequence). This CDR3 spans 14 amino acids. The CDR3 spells CSASYGRVLDTQYF. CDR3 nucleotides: TGCAGTGCTAGTTACGGGAGAGTTTTAGATACGCAGTATTTT.

The CDR3: CASSLGQGSLGNIQYF. Written as DNA, the CDR3 is TGTGCCAGCAGTTTGGGACAGGGTTCTTTGGGAAACATTCAGTACTTC. The chain has TRBV28 and TRBJ2-4; 9 bases map to TRBD1. This CDR3 is built from 16 residues. CDR1 and CDR2 from the germline V gene are MDHEN and SYDVKM. V lost 3 bases and J lost 6; bases outside the gene matches: 9.

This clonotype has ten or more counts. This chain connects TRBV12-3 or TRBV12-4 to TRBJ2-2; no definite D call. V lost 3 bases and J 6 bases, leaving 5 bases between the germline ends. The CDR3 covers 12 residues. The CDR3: CASSFTSGELFF. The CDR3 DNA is TGTGCCAGCAGTTTCACTTCCGGGGAGCTGTTTTTT.

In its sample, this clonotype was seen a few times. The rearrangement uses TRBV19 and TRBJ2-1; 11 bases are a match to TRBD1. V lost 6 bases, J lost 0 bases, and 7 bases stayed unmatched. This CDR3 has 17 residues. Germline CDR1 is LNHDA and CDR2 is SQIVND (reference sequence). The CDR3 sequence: CASRRTGGSGSYNEQFF. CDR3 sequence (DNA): TGTGCCAGTAGGCGGACAGGGGGCTCTGGCTCCTACAATGAGCAGTTCTTC.

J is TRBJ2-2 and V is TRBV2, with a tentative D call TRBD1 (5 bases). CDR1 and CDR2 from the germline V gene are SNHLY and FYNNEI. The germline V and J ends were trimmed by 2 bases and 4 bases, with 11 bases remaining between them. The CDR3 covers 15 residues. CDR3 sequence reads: CASSEFPRATGELFF. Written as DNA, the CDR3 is TGTGCCAGCAGTGAATTTCCCAGGGCCACCGGGGAGCTGTTTTTT.

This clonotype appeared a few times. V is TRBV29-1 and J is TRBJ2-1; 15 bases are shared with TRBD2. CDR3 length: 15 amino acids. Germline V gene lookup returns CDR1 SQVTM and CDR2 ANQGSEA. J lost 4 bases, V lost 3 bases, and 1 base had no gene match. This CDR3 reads CSVEGLAGGYNEQFF. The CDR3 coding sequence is TGCAGCGTTGAGGGACTAGCGGGAGGTTACAATGAGCAGTTCTTC.

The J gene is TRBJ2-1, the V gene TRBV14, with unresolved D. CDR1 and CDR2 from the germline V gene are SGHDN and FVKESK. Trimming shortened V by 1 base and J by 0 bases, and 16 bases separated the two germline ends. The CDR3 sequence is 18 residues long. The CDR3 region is CASSQGRLPIRSYNEQFF. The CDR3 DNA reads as TGTGCCAGCAGCCAAGGTCGCCTGCCTATACGCTCCTACAATGAGCAGTTCTTC.

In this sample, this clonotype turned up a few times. The CDR3: CAISDHSGTGGSYTF. The CDR3 DNA sequence: TGTGCCATCAGTGACCACTCCGGGACAGGGGGCTCCTACACCTTC. The rearrangement uses TRBV10-3 and TRBJ1-2; 12 bases agree with TRBD1. The CDR3 runs 15 residues. Germline CDR1 and CDR2: ENHRY and SYGVKD. The junction had 9 bases not matched to a gene; V was cut back by 3 bases and J by 10 bases.

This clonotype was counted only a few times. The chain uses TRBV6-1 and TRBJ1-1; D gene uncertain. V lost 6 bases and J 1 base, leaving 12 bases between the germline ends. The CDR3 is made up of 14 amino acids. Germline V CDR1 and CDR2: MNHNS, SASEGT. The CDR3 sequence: CASSPRGGNTEAFF. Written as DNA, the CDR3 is TGTGCCAGCAGCCCCCGCGGCGGGAACACTGAAGCTTTCTTT.

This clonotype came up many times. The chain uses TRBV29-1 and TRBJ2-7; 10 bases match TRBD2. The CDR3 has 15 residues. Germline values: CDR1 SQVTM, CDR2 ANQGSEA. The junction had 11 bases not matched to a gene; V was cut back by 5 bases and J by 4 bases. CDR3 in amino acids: CSVRVGASGSYEQYF. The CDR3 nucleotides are TGCAGCGTTAGGGTTGGAGCTAGCGGGAGTTACGAGCAGTACTTC.

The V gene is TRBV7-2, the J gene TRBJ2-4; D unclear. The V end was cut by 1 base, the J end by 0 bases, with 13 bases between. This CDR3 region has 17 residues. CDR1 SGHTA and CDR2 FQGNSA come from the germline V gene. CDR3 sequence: CASSLGFGPLAKNIQYF. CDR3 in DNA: TGTGCCAGCAGCTTAGGGTTTGGACCCCTAGCCAAAAACATTCAGTACTTC. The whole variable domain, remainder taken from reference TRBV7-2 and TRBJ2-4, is GAGVSQSPSNKVTEKGKDVELRCDPISGHTALYWYRQSLGQGLEFLIYFQGNSAPDKSGLPSDRFSAERTGGSVSTLTIQRTQQEDSAVYLCASSLGFGPLAKNIQYFGAGTRLSVL.

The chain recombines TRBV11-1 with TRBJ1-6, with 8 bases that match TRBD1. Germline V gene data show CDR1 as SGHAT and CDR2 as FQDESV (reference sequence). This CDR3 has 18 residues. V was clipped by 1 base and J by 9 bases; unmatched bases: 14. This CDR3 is CASSLGGQGGPRASPLHF. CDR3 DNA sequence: TGTGCCAGCAGCTTAGGAGGACAGGGAGGTCCAAGAGCTTCACCCCTCCACTTT.

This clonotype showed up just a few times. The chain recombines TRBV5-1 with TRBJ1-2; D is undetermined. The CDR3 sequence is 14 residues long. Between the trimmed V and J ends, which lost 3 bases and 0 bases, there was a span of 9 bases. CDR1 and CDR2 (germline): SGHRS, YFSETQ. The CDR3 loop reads CASSSDGSNYGYTF. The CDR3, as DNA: TGCGCCAGCAGCTCTGACGGCTCTAACTATGGCTACACCTTC.

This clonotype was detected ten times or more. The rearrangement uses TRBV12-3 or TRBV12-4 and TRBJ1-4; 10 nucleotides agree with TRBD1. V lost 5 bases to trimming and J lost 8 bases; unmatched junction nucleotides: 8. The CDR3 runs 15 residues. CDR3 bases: TGTGCCAGCAGTGAGGGACAGGGGTGGTACGAAAAACTGTTTTTT. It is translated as CASSEGQGWYEKLFF.

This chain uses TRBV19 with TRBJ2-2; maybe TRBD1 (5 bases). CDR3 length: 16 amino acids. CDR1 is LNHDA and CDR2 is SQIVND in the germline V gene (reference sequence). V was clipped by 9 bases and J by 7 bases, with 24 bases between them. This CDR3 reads CASRPFDSLRNGELFF. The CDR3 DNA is TGTGCCAGCAGACCTTTCGACAGCCTTCGTAACGGGGAGCTGTTTTTT.

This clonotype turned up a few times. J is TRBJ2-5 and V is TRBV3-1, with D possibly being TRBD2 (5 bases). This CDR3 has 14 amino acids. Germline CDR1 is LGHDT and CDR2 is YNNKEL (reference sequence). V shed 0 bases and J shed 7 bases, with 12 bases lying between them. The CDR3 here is CASSQEGATGTQYF. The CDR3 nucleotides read TGTGCCAGCAGCCAAGAGGGAGCCACGGGGACCCAGTACTTC.

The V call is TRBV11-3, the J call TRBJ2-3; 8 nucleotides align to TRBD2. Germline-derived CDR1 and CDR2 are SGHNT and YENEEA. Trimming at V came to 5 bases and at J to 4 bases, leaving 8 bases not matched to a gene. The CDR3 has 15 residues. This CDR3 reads CASSEPGLGADTQYF. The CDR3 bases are TGTGCCAGCAGCGAACCGGGACTAGGAGCAGATACGCAGTATTTT.

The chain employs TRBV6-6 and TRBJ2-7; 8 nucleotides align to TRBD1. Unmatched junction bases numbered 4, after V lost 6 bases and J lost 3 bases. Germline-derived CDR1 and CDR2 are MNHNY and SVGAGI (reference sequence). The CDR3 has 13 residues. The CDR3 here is CASSRGQGYEQYF. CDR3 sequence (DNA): TGTGCCAGCAGCCGAGGACAGGGCTACGAGCAGTACTTC.

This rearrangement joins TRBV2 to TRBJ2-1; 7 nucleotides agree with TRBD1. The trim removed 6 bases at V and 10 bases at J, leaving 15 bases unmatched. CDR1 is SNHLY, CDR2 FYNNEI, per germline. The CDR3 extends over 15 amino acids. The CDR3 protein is CASSPEGQTGSEQFF. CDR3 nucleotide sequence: TGTGCCAGCAGCCCCGAAGGACAGACAGGGTCCGAGCAGTTCTTC.

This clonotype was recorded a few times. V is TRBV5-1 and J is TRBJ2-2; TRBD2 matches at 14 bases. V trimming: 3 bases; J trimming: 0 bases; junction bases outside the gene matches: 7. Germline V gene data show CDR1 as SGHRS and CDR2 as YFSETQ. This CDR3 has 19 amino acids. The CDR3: CASSSGGTSGGPNTGELFF. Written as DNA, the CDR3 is TGCGCCAGCAGCTCCGGGGGGACTAGCGGGGGCCCGAACACCGGGGAGCTGTTTTTT.

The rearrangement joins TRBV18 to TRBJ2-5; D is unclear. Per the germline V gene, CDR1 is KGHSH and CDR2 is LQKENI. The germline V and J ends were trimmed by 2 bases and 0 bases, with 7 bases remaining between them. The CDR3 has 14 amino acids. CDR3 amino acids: CASSPDLHQETQYF. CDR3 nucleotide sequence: TGTGCCAGCTCACCAGACTTACACCAAGAGACCCAGTACTTC.

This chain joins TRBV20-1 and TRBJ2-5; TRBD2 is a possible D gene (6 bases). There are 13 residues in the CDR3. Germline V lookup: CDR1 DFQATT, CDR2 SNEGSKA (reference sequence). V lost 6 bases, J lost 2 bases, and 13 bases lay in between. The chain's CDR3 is CSAWAGTQETQYF. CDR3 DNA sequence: TGCAGTGCGTGGGCGGGGACTCAAGAGACCCAGTACTTC.

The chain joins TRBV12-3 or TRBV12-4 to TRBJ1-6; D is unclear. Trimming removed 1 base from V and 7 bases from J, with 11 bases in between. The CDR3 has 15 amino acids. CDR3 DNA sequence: TGTGCCAGCAGTTTAGGCTTCGGCGGGAATTCACCCCTCCACTTT. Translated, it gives CASSLGFGGNSPLHF.

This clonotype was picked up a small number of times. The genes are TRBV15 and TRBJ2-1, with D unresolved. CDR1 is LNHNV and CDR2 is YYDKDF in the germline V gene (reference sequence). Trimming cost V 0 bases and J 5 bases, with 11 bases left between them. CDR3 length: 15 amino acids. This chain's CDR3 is CATSRDRIGNNEQFF. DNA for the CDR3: TGTGCCACCAGCAGAGATCGGATTGGAAACAATGAGCAGTTCTTC.

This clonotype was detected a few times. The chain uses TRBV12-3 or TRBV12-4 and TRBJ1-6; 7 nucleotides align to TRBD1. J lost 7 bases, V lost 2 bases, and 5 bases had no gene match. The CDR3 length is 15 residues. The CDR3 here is CASSLFGTENSPLHF. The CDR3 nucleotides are TGTGCCAGCAGTTTATTTGGGACAGAAAATTCACCCCTCCACTTT.

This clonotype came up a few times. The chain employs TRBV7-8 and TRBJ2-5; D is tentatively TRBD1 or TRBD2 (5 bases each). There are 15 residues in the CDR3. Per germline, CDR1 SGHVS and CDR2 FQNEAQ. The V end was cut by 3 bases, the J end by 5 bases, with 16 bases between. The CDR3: CASSLGTEIRETQYF. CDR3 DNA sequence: TGTGCCAGCAGCTTGGGGACGGAGATCAGGGAGACCCAGTACTTC.

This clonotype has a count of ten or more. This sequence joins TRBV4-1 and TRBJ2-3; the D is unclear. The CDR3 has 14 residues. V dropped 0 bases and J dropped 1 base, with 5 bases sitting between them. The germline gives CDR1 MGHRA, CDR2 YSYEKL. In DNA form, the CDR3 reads TGCGCCAGCAGCCAAGACGTAGGCACAGATACGCAGTATTTT. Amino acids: CASSQDVGTDTQYF.

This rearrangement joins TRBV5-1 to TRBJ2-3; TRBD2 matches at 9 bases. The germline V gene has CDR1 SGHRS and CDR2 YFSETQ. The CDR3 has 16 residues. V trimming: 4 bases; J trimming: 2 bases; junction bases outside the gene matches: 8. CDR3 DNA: TGCGCCAGCAGCCTGCTTGGGACTAGCTTCACAGATACGCAGTATTTT. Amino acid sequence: CASSLLGTSFTDTQYF. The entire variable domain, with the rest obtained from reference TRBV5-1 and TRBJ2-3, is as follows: KAGVTQTPRYLIKTRGQQVTLSCSPISGHRSVSWYQQTPGQGLQFLFEYFSETQRNKGNFPGRFSGRQFSNSRSEMNVSTLELGDSALYLCASSLLGTSFTDTQYFGPGTRLTVL.

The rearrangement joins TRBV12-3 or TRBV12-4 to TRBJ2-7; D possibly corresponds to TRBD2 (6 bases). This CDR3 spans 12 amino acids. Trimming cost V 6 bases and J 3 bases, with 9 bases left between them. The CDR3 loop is CASSISGYEQYV. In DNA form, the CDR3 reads TGTGCCAGCAGCATTAGCGGCTACGAGCAGTACGTC.